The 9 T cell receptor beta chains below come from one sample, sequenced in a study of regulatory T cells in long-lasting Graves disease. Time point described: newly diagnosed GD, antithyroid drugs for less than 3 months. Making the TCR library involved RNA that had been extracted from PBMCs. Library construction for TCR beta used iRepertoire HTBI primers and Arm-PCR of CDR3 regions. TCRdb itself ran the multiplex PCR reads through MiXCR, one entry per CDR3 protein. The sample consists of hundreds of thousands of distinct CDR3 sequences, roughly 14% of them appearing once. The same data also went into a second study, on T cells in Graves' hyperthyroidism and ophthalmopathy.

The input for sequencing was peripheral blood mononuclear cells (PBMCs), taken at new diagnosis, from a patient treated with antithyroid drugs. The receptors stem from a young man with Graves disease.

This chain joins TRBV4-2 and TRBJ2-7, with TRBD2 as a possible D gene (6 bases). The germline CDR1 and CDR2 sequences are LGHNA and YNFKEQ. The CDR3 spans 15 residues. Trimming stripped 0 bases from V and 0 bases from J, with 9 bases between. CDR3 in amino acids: CASSQDGGSSYEQYF. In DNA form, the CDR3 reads TGTGCCAGCAGCCAAGATGGAGGGAGCTCCTACGAGCAGTACTTC.

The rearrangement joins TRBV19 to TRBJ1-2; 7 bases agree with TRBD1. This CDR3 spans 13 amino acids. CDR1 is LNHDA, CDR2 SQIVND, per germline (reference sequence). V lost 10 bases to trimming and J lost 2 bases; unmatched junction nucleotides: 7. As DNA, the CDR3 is TGTGCCAACTGGGGCAGGGGGAACTATGGCTACACCTTC. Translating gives CANWGRGNYGYTF.

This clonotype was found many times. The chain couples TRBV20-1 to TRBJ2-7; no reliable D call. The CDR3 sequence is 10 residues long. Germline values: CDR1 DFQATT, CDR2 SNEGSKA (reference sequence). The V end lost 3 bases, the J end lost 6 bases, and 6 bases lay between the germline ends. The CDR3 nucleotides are TGCAGTGCTAGTCACCCCGAGCAGTACTTC. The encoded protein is CSASHPEQYF.

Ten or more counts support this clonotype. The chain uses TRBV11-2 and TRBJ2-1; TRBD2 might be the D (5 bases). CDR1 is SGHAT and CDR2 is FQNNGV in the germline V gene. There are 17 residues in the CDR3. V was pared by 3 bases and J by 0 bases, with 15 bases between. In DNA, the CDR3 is TGTGCCAGCAGCTTTGGCCTAGCCTTCTACTCCTACAATGAGCAGTTCTTC. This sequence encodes CASSFGLAFYSYNEQFF.

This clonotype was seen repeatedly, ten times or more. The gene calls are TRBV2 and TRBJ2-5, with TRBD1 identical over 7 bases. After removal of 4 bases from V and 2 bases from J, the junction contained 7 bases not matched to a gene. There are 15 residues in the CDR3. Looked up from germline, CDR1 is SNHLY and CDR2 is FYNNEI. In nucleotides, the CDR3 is TGTGCCAGCAGTGTAGGGGGCTTATTACAAGAGACCCAGTACTTC. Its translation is CASSVGGLLQETQYF.

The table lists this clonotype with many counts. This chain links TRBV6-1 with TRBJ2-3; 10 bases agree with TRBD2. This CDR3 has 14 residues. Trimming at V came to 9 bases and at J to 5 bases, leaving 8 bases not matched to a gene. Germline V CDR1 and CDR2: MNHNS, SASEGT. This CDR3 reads CASLAGGLGDTQYF. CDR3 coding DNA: TGTGCCAGTTTAGCGGGAGGATTAGGAGATACGCAGTATTTT.

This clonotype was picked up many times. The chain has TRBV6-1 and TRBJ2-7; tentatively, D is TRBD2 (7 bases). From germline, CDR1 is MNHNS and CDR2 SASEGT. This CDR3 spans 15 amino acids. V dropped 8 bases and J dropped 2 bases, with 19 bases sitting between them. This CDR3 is CASRRRGGGPYEQYF. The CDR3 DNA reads TGTGCCAGCCGAAGAAGGGGGGGCGGACCCTACGAGCAGTACTTC.

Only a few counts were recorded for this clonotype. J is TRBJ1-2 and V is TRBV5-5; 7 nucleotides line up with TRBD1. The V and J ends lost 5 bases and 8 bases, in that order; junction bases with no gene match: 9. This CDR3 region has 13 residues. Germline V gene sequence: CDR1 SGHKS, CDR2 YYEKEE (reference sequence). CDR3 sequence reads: CASSQSTGVGYTF. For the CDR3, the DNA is TGTGCCAGCAGTCAAAGTACAGGGGTCGGCTACACCTTC.

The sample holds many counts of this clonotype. DNA for the CDR3: TGTGCCAGTAGGTTGATCGACAGGGCCGGTGGCTACACCTTC. This translates into CASRLIDRAGGYTF. V gene TRBV19 combines with J gene TRBJ1-2, with 7 bases matching TRBD1. The CDR3 is 14 amino acids. V was clipped by 6 bases and J by 7 bases; unmatched bases: 11. Germline-derived CDR1 and CDR2 are LNHDA and SQIVND (reference sequence).